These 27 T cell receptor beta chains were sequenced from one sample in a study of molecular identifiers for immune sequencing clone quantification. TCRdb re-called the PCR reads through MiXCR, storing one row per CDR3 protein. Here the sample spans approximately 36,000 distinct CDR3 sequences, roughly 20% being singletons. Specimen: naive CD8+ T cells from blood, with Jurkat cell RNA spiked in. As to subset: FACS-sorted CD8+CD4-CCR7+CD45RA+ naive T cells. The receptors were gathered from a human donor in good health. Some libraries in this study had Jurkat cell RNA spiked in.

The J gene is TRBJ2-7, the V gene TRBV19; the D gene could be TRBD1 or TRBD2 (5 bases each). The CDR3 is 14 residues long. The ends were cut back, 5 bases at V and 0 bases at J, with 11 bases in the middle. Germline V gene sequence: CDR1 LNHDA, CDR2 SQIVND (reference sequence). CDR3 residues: CASSWGYPSYEQYF. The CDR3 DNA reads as TGTGCCAGTAGTTGGGGGTACCCCTCCTACGAGCAGTACTTC.

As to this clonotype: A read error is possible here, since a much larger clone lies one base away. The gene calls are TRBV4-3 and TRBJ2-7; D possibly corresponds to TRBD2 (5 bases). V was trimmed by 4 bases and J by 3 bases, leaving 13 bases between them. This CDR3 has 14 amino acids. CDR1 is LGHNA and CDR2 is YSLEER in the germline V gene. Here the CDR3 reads CASSPGEGVYEQYF. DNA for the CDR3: TGCGCCAGCAGCCCAGGTGAGGGTGTCTACGAGCAGTACTTC.

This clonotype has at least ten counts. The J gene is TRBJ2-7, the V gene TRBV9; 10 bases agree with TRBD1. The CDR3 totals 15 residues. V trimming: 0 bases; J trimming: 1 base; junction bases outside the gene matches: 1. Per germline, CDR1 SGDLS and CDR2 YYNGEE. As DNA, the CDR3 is TGTGCCAGCAGCGTAGGGGGACAGGGGTCCTACGAGCAGTACTTC. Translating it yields CASSVGGQGSYEQYF.

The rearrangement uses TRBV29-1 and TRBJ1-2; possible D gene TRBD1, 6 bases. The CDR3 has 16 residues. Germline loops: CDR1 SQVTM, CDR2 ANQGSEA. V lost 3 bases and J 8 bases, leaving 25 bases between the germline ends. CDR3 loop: CSVEGGGRQDSGGYTF. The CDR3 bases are TGCAGCGTTGAGGGAGGGGGAAGGCAGGATTCTGGGGGCTACACCTTC.

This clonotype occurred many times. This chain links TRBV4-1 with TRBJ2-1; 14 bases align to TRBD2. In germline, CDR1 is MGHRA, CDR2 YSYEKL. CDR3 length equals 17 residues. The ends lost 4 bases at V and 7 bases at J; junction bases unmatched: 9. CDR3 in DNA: TGCGCCAGCAGCCTCGCCGGACTAGCGGGAGGAGCGAATGAGCAGTTCTTC. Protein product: CASSLAGLAGGANEQFF.

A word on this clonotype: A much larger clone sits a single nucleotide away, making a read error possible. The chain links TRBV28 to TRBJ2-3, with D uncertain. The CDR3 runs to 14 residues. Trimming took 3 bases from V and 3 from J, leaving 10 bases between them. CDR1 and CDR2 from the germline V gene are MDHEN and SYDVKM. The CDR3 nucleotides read TGTGCCAGCAGTTTCCGCCTTACGACAGATACGCAGTATTTT. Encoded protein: CASSFRLTTDTQYF.

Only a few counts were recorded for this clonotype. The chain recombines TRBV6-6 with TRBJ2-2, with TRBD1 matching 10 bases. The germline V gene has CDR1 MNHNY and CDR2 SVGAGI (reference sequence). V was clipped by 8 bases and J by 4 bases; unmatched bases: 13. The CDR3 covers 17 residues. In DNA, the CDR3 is TGTGCCAGCGGCCCGACAGGGGGCTTTTCGAGCACCGGGGAGCTGTTTTTT. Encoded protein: CASGPTGGFSSTGELFF.

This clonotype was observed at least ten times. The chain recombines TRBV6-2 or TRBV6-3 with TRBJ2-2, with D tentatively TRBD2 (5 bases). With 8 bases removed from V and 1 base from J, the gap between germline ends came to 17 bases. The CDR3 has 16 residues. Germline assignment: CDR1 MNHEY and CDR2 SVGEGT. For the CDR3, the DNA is TGTGCCAGCGTGGATATAGCGAAAGAGAACACCGGGGAGCTGTTTTTT. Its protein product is CASVDIAKENTGELFF.

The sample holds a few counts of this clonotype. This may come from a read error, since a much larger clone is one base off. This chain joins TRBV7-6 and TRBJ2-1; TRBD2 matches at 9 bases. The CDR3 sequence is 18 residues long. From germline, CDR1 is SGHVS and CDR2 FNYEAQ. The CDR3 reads CVSSFGLLGTSSANEQFF. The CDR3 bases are TGTGTCAGCAGCTTTGGACTCCTTGGGACTAGCTCGGCCAATGAGCAGTTCTTC.

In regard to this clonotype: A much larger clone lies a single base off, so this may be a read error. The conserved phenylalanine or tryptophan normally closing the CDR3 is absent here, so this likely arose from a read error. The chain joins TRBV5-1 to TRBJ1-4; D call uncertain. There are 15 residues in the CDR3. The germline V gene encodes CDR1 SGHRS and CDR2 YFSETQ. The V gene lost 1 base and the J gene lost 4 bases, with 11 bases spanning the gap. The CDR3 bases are TGCGCCAGCAGCTTGTCGGTAGGGATTAATGAAAAACTGTTTTCT. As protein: CASSLSVGINEKLFS.

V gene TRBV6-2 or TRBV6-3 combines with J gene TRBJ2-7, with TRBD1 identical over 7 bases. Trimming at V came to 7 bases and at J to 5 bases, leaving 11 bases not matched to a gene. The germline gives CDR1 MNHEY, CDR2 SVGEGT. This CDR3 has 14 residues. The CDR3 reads CASKFHGTGDEQYF. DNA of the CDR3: TGTGCCAGCAAATTCCACGGAACAGGGGACGAGCAGTACTTC.

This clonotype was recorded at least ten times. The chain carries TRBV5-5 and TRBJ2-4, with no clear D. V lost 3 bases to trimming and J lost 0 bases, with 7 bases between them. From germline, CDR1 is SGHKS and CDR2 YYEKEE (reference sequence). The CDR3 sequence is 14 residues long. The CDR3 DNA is TGTGCCAGCAGCTGGAGTCAAGCCAAAAACATTCAGTACTTC. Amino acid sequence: CASSWSQAKNIQYF.

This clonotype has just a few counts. The CDR3 is CASGNGRPNEQFF. DNA for the CDR3: TGTGCCAGCGGAAACGGGAGGCCGAATGAGCAGTTCTTC. The V call is TRBV2, the J call TRBJ2-1, with 7 positions matching TRBD2. Per the germline V gene, CDR1 is SNHLY and CDR2 is FYNNEI. This CDR3 is built from 13 residues. The ends lost 8 bases at V and 7 bases at J; junction bases unmatched: 8. Full variable domain (outside the CDR3, taken from reference TRBV2 and TRBJ2-1): EPEVTQTPSHQVTQMGQEVILRCVPISNHLYFYWYRQILGQKVEFLVSFYNNEISEKSEIFDDQFSVERPDGSNFTLKIRSTKLEDSAMYFCASGNGRPNEQFFGPGTRLTVL.

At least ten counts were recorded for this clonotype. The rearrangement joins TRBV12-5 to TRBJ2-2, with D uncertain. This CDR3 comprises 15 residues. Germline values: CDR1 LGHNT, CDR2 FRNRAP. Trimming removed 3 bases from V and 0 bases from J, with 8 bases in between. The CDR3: CASGFADPNTGELFF. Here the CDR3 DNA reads TGTGCTAGTGGTTTTGCGGACCCGAACACCGGGGAGCTGTTTTTT.

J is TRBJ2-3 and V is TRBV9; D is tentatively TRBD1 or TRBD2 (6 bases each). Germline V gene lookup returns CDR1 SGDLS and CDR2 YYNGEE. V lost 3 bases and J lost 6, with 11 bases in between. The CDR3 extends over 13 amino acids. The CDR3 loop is CASSGGAGDTQYF. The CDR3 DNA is TGTGCCAGCAGCGGGGGGGCAGGTGATACGCAGTATTTT.

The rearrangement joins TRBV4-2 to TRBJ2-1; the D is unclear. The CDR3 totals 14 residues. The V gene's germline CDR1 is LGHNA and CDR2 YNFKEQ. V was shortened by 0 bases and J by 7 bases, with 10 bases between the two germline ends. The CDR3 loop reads CASSQDPNGNEQFF. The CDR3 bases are TGTGCCAGCAGCCAAGACCCCAACGGGAATGAGCAGTTCTTC.

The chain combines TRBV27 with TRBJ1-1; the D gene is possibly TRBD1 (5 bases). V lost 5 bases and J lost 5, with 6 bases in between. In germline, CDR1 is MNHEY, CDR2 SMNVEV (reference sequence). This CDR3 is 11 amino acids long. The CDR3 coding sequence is TGTGCCAGCAGTCGGGGGACTGAAGCTTTCTTT. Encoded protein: CASSRGTEAFF.

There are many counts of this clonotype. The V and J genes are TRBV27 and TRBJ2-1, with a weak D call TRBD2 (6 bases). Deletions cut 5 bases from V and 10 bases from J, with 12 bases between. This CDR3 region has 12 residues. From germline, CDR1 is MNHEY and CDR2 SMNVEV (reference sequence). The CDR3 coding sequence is TGTGCCAGCAGTAGGAGGGGATGGGAGCAGTTCTTC. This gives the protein CASSRRGWEQFF.

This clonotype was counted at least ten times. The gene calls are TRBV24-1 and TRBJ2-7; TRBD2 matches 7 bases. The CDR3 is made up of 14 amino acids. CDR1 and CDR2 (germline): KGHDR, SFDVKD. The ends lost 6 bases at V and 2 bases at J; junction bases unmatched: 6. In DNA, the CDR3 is TGTGCCACCAGTCCCCGGGGGGTGACCTACGAGCAGTACTTC. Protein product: CATSPRGVTYEQYF.

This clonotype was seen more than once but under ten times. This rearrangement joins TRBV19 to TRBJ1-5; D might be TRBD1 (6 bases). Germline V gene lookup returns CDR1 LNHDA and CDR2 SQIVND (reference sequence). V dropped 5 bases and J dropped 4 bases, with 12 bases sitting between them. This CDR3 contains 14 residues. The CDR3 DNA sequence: TGTGCCAGTAGTGTACAGGGTTATAATCAGCCCCAGCATTTT. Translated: CASSVQGYNQPQHF.

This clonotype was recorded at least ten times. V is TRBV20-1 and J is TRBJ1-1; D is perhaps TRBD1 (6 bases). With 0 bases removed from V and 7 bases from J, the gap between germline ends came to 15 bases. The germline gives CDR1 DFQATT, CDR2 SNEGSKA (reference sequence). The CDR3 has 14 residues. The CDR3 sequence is CSARDSPGQFEAFF. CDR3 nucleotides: TGCAGTGCTAGAGATTCCCCAGGACAGTTTGAAGCTTTCTTT.

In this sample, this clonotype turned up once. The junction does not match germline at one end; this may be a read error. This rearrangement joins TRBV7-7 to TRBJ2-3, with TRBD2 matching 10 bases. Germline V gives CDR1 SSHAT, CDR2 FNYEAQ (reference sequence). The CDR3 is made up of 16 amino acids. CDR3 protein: CASNLGLAALGDTQYF. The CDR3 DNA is TGTGCCAGCAACTTAGGACTAGCGGCCCTAGGGGATACGCAGTATTTT.

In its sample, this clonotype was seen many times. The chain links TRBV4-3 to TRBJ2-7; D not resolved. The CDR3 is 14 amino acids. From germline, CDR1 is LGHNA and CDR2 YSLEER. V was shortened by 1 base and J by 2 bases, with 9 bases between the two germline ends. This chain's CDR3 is CASSQVAGTYEQYF. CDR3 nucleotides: TGCGCCAGCAGCCAAGTCGCTGGGACCTACGAGCAGTACTTC.

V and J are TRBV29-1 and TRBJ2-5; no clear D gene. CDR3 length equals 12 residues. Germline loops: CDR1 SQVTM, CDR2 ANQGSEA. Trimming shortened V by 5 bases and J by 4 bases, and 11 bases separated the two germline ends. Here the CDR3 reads CSVFGSIETQYF. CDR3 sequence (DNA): TGCAGCGTTTTCGGATCAATAGAGACCCAGTACTTC.

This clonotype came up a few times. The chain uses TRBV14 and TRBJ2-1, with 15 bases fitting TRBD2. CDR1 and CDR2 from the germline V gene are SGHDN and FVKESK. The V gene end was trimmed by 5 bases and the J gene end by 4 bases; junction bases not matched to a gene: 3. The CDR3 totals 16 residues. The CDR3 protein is CASSGTSGGLYNEQFF. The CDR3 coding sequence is TGTGCCAGCAGCGGGACTAGCGGGGGGCTTTACAATGAGCAGTTCTTC.

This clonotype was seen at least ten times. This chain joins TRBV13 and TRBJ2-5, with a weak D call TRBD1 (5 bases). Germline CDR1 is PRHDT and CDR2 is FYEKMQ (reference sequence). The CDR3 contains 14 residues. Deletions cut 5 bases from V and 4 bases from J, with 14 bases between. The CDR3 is CASSGRVGRETQYF. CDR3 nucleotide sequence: TGTGCCAGCAGCGGCAGGGTCGGTAGAGAGACCCAGTACTTC.

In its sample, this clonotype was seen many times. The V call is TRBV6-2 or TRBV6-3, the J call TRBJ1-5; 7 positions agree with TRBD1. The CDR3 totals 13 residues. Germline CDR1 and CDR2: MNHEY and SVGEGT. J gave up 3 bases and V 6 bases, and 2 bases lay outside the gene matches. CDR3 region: CASRDRVNQPQHF. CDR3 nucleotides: TGTGCCAGCAGAGACAGGGTCAATCAGCCCCAGCATTTT.